The 32 T cell receptor beta chains listed next were all sequenced from one sample in a study of shared clonotypes between healthy human individuals. Terminally differentiated effector memory CD45RA+ cells were left out of the naive CD8 fraction, which was CD45RO-negative and positively selected for CCR7. TCRdb's table, derived via immunoSEQ multiplex PCR, lists solely in-frame clones and lacks some. The data show roughly 2.1 million clones, with about 92% seen just once and 1.5% to 2% held by the top ten. The sequencing input was naive CD8+ T cells from PBMCs. The receptors were sampled from a man between 18 and 29 years old in good health. Some clones in this sample may be carry-over from other donors' samples.

The gene calls are TRBV27 and TRBJ2-3; tentatively, D is TRBD1 (5 bases). The V and J ends lost 2 bases and 2 bases respectively, with 11 bases between them. Germline CDR1 MNHEY, CDR2 SMNVEV (reference sequence). CDR3 length equals 15 residues. As DNA, the CDR3 is TGTGCCAGCAGTTTAATAGGGGCCCCCACAGATACGCAGTATTTT. Its protein product is CASSLIGAPTDTQYF.

The rearrangement joins TRBV4-3 to TRBJ1-4, with 7 bases aligning to TRBD1. This CDR3 contains 15 residues. V lost 1 base and J lost 7; bases outside the gene matches: 6. CDR1 LGHNA and CDR2 YSLEER come from the germline V gene. CDR3 coding DNA: TGCGCCAGCAGCCAAGGCACAGGGGTAGTTGAAAAACTGTTTTTT. Translation gives CASSQGTGVVEKLFF.

CDR3 nucleotides: TGCGCCAGCAGCACTTGGGGAGGTCAAGAGACCCAGTACTTC. This codes for CASSTWGGQETQYF. The chain recombines TRBV4-1 with TRBJ2-5, with D perhaps TRBD2 (6 bases). V lost 5 bases to trimming and J lost 2 bases, with 12 bases between them. CDR3 length equals 14 residues. CDR1 and CDR2 (germline): MGHRA, YSYEKL.

Concerning this clone: Within the sample, other DNA sequences also encode this same CDR3. This CDR3 reads CASSLILAGGNEQFF. For the CDR3, the DNA is TGTGCCAGCAGTTTAATACTAGCGGGAGGGAATGAGCAGTTCTTC. The chain joins TRBV28 to TRBJ2-1; 13 bases fit TRBD2. CDR1 is MDHEN, CDR2 SYDVKM, per germline. The V segment lost 2 bases and the J segment 7 bases; nucleotides outside the gene matches: 2. The CDR3 is 15 amino acids.

The rearrangement joins TRBV29-1 to TRBJ1-5; D not resolved. V lost 0 bases and J 11 bases, leaving 11 bases between the germline ends. The CDR3 loop spans 12 amino acids. Germline V gives CDR1 SQVTM, CDR2 ANQGSEA. The CDR3 nucleotides read TGCAGCGTTGAAGATGGAAGCCGGTCCCAGCATTTT. Translated: CSVEDGSRSQHF.

The V call is TRBV20-1, the J call TRBJ2-7; D gene unclear. V was pared by 5 bases and J by 7 bases, with 12 bases between. The germline V gene has CDR1 DFQATT and CDR2 SNEGSKA (reference sequence). The CDR3 contains 11 residues. The CDR3 is CSAPRVFEQYF. The CDR3 DNA reads as TGCAGTGCTCCCCGAGTTTTTGAGCAGTACTTC.

V is TRBV27 and J is TRBJ1-5; D ambiguous. CDR1 MNHEY and CDR2 SMNVEV come from the germline V gene (reference sequence). This CDR3 region has 17 residues. Trimming shortened V by 8 bases and J by 0 bases, and 20 bases separated the two germline ends. In DNA form, the CDR3 reads TGTGCCAGCCATTTAGGAGGGCGGTCTTATAGCAATCAGCCCCAGCATTTT. It is translated as CASHLGGRSYSNQPQHF.

V gene TRBV10-2 combines with J gene TRBJ2-7; 10 bases align to TRBD1. In germline, CDR1 is WSHSY, CDR2 SAAADI. The V and J ends lost 8 bases and 6 bases, in that order; junction bases with no gene match: 7. The CDR3 runs to 13 residues. CDR3: CASRDRGKIEQYF. The CDR3 DNA is TGCGCCAGCCGGGACAGGGGTAAAATCGAGCAGTACTTC.

The chain has TRBV9 and TRBJ2-7; D perhaps matches TRBD2 (6 bases). V lost 0 bases and J 1 base, leaving 8 bases between the germline ends. This CDR3 has 14 amino acids. Germline V lookup: CDR1 SGDLS, CDR2 YYNGEE. The CDR3 loop reads CASSVELASYEQYF. The CDR3 DNA sequence: TGTGCCAGCAGCGTAGAACTAGCTTCCTACGAGCAGTACTTC.

The genes are TRBV29-1 and TRBJ2-1; TRBD2 aligns across 13 bases. The J segment lost 2 bases and the V segment lost 6 bases, leaving 4 bases of the junction unmatched. The CDR3 spans 15 residues. CDR1 is SQVTM, CDR2 ANQGSEA, per germline. CDR3: CSVTSGRAPYNEQFF. DNA for the CDR3: TGCAGCGTCACTAGCGGGAGGGCCCCCTACAATGAGCAGTTCTTC.

The chain uses TRBV6-5 and TRBJ1-5; tentative D call: TRBD1 (6 bases). Per germline, CDR1 MNHEY and CDR2 SVGAGI. With 5 bases removed from V and 1 base from J, the gap between germline ends came to 12 bases. The CDR3 has 15 residues. For the CDR3, the DNA is TGTGCCAGCAGTCTCGCGAGGGGGAGCAATCAGCCCCAGCATTTT. It codes for CASSLARGSNQPQHF.

J is TRBJ2-7 and V is TRBV30, with no clear D. Trimming pared 2 bases from V and 5 bases from J, leaving 10 bases between. The CDR3 is 12 amino acids. Germline values: CDR1 GTSNPN, CDR2 SVGIG (reference sequence). CDR3 nucleotide sequence: TGTGCCTGGAGTATGGCCGCTGACGAGCAGTACTTC. Translation: CAWSMAADEQYF.

The chain is built from TRBV5-5 and TRBJ1-1; weak D call: TRBD1 (5 bases). CDR3 length: 18 amino acids. Germline lookup yields CDR1 SGHKS and CDR2 YYEKEE (reference sequence). The ends were cut back, 1 base at V and 0 bases at J, with 19 bases in the middle. CDR3 amino acids: CASSLPPGLGEVNTEAFF. Here the CDR3 DNA reads TGTGCCAGCAGCTTGCCCCCCGGTTTAGGGGAGGTGAACACTGAAGCTTTCTTT.

In regard to this clone: The identical CDR3 is also encoded by other nucleotide sequences in the sample. This chain uses TRBV29-1 with TRBJ2-2, with D unclear. V gave up 3 bases and J gave up 1 base, with 3 bases separating them. CDR1 is SQVTM, CDR2 ANQGSEA, per germline. The CDR3 is 12 residues long. CDR3 DNA sequence: TGCAGCGTTGATGGGAACACCGGGGAGCTGTTTTTT. Translated: CSVDGNTGELFF.

The chain combines TRBV19 with TRBJ2-7; possible D gene TRBD1, 5 bases. CDR1 is LNHDA, CDR2 SQIVND, per germline (reference sequence). V lost 3 bases and J 0 bases, leaving 9 bases between the germline ends. The length of the CDR3 is 14 residues. The CDR3, as DNA: TGTGCCAGTAGTATGACAGCCTCCTCCTACGAGCAGTACTTC. Amino acids: CASSMTASSYEQYF.

The chain employs TRBV29-1 and TRBJ2-7; TRBD2 matches 14 bases. The germline V gene has CDR1 SQVTM and CDR2 ANQGSEA. The CDR3 spans 15 residues. The trim removed 7 bases at V and 3 bases at J, leaving 8 bases unmatched. The CDR3 nucleotides are TGCAGCGCCCGTCCGGGACTAGCGGGAGACTACGAGCAGTACTTC. This gives the protein CSARPGLAGDYEQYF.

The V gene is TRBV28, the J gene TRBJ1-1; no firm D call. The germline V and J ends were trimmed by 5 bases and 0 bases, with 13 bases remaining between them. This CDR3 has 15 amino acids. The germline CDR1 and CDR2 sequences are MDHEN and SYDVKM. This CDR3 reads CASSPQLIMNTEAFF. The DNA for the CDR3 is TGTGCCAGCAGTCCGCAGCTTATCATGAACACTGAAGCTTTCTTT.

This clone was detected once. Compared with germline, one end of the junction differs, possibly owing to a read error. As DNA, the CDR3 is TGTGCCAGCAACGTAATGGGACAGGGGCCCTTC. This codes for CASNVMGQGPF. The chain uses TRBV9 and TRBJ2-7; 10 bases map to TRBD1. The germline V gene encodes CDR1 SGDLS and CDR2 YYNGEE. The CDR3 totals 11 residues.

The V and J genes are TRBV7-9 and TRBJ2-1; D gene unclear. The length of the CDR3 is 17 residues. V was pared by 1 base and J by 8 bases, with 21 bases between. From germline, CDR1 is SEHNR and CDR2 FQNEAQ (reference sequence). Here the CDR3 DNA reads TGTGCCAGCAGCTTAGACTATGAGAGTTTAAAGGGCGATGAGCAGTTCTTC. This encodes CASSLDYESLKGDEQFF.

The chain joins TRBV2 to TRBJ2-4; 7 nucleotides line up with TRBD1. The J segment lost 0 bases and the V segment lost 6 bases, leaving 14 bases of the junction unmatched. Germline V gives CDR1 SNHLY, CDR2 FYNNEI. The CDR3 has 18 amino acids. This CDR3 reads CASSPDRFVRLAKNIQYF. In nucleotides, the CDR3 is TGTGCCAGCAGCCCGGACAGGTTCGTCCGGTTAGCCAAAAACATTCAGTACTTC.

The V call is TRBV13, the J call TRBJ2-3, with a weak D call TRBD2 (5 bases). Between the trimmed V and J ends, which lost 5 bases and 5 bases, there was a span of 14 bases. Germline lookup yields CDR1 PRHDT and CDR2 FYEKMQ (reference sequence). CDR3 length: 14 residues. This chain's CDR3 is CASSPGRELDTQYF. The CDR3 DNA reads as TGTGCCAGCAGCCCCGGACGGGAACTAGATACGCAGTATTTT.

This clone was picked up one time. The chain links TRBV11-2 to TRBJ2-2, with 7 nucleotides matching TRBD1. The V segment lost 0 bases and the J segment 2 bases; nucleotides outside the gene matches: 3. The CDR3 has 16 residues. Germline V lookup: CDR1 SGHAT, CDR2 FQNNGV. For the CDR3, the DNA is TGTGCCAGCAGCTTAGATGGGACAGTAAACACCGGGGAGCTGTTTTTT. It codes for CASSLDGTVNTGELFF. The full variable domain, completed using reference TRBV11-2 and TRBJ2-2, is EAGVAQSPRYKIIEKRQSVAFWCNPISGHATLYWYQQILGQGPKLLIQFQNNGVVDDSQLPKDRFSAERLKGVDSTLKIQPAKLEDSAVYLCASSLDGTVNTGELFFGEGSRLTVL.

This sequence joins TRBV7-3 and TRBJ2-2; D uncertain. This CDR3 is 13 amino acids long. The germline V and J ends were trimmed by 1 base and 5 bases, with 5 bases remaining between them. Germline values: CDR1 SGHTA, CDR2 FQGTGA. CDR3 coding DNA: TGTGCCAGCAGCTTAATAGTAACCGGGGAGCTGTTTTTT. Protein product: CASSLIVTGELFF.

The V gene is TRBV7-6, the J gene TRBJ2-7; no clear D gene. CDR1 is SGHVS and CDR2 is FNYEAQ in the germline V gene. CDR3 size: 15 residues. Trimming removed 7 bases at V and 1 base at J, with 17 bases between. CDR3 in amino acids: CASTPTGLTSYEQYF. The CDR3 bases are TGTGCCAGCACCCCCACGGGCCTGACTTCCTACGAGCAGTACTTC.

This clone occurred once. The chain employs TRBV5-8 and TRBJ2-5, with D possibly being TRBD1 (5 bases). Per the germline V gene, CDR1 is SGHTS and CDR2 is YDEGEE. The V end was cut by 4 bases, the J end by 5 bases, with 18 bases between. CDR3 length equals 15 residues. The CDR3 sequence is CASSLRVRIIETQYF. The CDR3 region has the DNA TGTGCCAGCAGCCTCAGGGTGAGGATAATCGAGACCCAGTACTTC.

Remarks on this clone: Other nucleotide sequences from this sample produce the same CDR3. This rearrangement joins TRBV7-9 to TRBJ2-2, with no clear D. Germline assignment: CDR1 SEHNR and CDR2 FQNEAQ (reference sequence). Deletions cut 1 base from V and 4 bases from J, with 4 bases between. The CDR3 is 13 residues long. CDR3 sequence: CASSLDLTGELFF. CDR3 DNA sequence: TGTGCCAGCAGCTTAGATCTCACCGGGGAGCTGTTTTTT.

The rearrangement links TRBV7-8 to TRBJ2-1, with 10 bases lining up with TRBD2. With V trimmed by 5 bases and J by 8 bases, 12 bases remained unmatched. Germline loops: CDR1 SGHVS, CDR2 FQNEAQ. The CDR3 consists of 16 residues. The CDR3 nucleotides read TGTGCCAGCAGCCCCCCTCTAGCGGGAGCAATCTATGAGCAGTTCTTC. It encodes CASSPPLAGAIYEQFF.

This rearrangement joins TRBV28 to TRBJ1-1; D unclear. Germline V gives CDR1 MDHEN, CDR2 SYDVKM. Trimming took off 1 base at V and 1 base at J, with 10 bases between the two ends. This CDR3 region has 15 residues. The CDR3 reads CASSLFRARNTEAFF. The CDR3 nucleotides read TGTGCCAGCAGTTTATTCCGGGCCCGGAACACTGAAGCTTTCTTT.

The CDR3: CASSLASSGSSYEQYF. CDR3 nucleotide sequence: TGTGCCAGCAGCTTAGCGAGTAGCGGGAGCTCCTACGAGCAGTACTTC. The V call is TRBV7-6, the J call TRBJ2-7; 9 bases agree with TRBD2. V lost 0 bases to trimming and J lost 0 bases; unmatched junction nucleotides: 3. CDR3 length equals 16 residues. Per the germline V gene, CDR1 is SGHVS and CDR2 is FNYEAQ.

The J gene is TRBJ1-4, the V gene TRBV21-1; the table's D call, TRBD1, was not checked against the DNA. TRBV21-1 is noted as a pseudogene. This CDR3 has 14 residues. The CDR3: CASTPQGINEKLFF. The CDR3 DNA reads TGTGCCAGTACGCCCCAGGGTATTAATGAAAAACTGTTTTTT.

This clone has just one count. The genes are TRBV6-5 and TRBJ2-7; the match to TRBD2 covers 9 bases. Germline V gene sequence: CDR1 MNHEY, CDR2 SVGAGI. The J segment lost 0 bases and the V segment lost 6 bases, leaving 6 bases of the junction unmatched. This CDR3 has 15 amino acids. CDR3: CASSLLAGNSYEQYF. CDR3 DNA: TGTGCCAGCAGCCTACTAGCGGGCAACTCCTACGAGCAGTACTTC.

The chain employs TRBV25-1 and TRBJ2-1, with 8 bases that match TRBD1. The CDR3 is made up of 18 amino acids. Germline V CDR1 and CDR2: MGHDK, SYGVNS. Trimming took 0 bases from V and 0 from J; bases not matched to a gene: 7. The CDR3 DNA is TGTGCCAGCAGTGAATACAGGGGGCCTCTTAGCTCCTACAATGAGCAGTTCTTC. This translates into CASSEYRGPLSSYNEQFF. The entire variable domain, with the rest obtained from reference TRBV25-1 and TRBJ2-1, is as follows: EADIYQTPRYLVIGTGKKITLECSQTMGHDKMYWYQQDPGMELHLIHYSYGVNSTEKGDLSSESTVSRIRTEHFPLTLESARPSHTSQYLCASSEYRGPLSSYNEQFFGPGTRLTVL.